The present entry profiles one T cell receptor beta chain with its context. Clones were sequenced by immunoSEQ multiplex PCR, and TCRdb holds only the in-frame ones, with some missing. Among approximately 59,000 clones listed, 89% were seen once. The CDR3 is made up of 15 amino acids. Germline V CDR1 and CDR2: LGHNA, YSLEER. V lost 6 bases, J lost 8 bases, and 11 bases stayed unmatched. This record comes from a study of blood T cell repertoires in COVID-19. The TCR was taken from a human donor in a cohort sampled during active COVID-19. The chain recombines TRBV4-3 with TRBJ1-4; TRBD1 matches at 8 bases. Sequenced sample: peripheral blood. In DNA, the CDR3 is TGCGCCAGCAGGGACATTGGGACAGGTCGCGAAAAACTGTTTTTT. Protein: CASRDIGTGREKLFF.